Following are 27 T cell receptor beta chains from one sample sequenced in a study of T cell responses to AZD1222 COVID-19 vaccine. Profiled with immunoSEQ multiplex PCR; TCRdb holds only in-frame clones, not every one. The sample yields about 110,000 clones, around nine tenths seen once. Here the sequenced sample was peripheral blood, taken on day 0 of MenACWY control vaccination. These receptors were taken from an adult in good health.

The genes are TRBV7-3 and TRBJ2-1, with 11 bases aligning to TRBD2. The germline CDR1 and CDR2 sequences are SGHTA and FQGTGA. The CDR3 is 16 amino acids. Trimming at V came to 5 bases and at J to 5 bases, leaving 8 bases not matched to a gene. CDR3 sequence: CASSPKGTSGNNEQFF. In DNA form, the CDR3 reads TGTGCCAGCAGCCCCAAAGGGACTAGCGGCAACAATGAGCAGTTCTTC.

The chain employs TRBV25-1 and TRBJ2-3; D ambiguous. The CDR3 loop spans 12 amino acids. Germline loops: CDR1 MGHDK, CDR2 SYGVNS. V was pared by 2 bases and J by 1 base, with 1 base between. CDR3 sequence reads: CASSEGTDTQYF. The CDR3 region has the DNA TGTGCCAGCAGTGAAGGCACAGATACGCAGTATTTT. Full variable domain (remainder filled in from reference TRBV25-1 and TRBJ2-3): EADIYQTPRYLVIGTGKKITLECSQTMGHDKMYWYQQDPGMELHLIHYSYGVNSTEKGDLSSESTVSRIRTEHFPLTLESARPSHTSQYLCASSEGTDTQYFGPGTRLTVL.

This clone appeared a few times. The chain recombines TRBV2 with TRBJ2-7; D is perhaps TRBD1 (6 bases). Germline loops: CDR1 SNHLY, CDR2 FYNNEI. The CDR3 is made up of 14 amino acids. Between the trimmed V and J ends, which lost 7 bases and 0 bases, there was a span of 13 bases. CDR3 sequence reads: CASTYDRSSYEQYF. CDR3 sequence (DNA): TGTGCCAGCACTTATGACAGGAGCTCCTACGAGCAGTACTTC.

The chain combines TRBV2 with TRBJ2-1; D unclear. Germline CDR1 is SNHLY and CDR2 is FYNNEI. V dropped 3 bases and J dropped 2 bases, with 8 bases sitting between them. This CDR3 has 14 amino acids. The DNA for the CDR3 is TGTGCCAGCAGTGACCTCGGGCCCTACAATGAGCAGTTCTTC. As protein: CASSDLGPYNEQFF.

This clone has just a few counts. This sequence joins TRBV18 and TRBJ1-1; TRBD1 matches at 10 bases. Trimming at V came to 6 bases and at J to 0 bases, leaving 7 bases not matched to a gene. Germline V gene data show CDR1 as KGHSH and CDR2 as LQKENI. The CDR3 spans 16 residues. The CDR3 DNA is TGTGCCAGCTCGCGCGGGACAGGGGTTATGAACACTGAAGCTTTCTTT. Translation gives CASSRGTGVMNTEAFF.

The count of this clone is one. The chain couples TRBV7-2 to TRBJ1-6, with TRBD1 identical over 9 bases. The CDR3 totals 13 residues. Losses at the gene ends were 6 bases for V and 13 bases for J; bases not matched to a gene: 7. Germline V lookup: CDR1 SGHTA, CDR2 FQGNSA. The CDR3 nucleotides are TGTGCCAGCAGACGGGGACAGGGCTTGCCCCTCCACTTT. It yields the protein CASRRGQGLPLHF.

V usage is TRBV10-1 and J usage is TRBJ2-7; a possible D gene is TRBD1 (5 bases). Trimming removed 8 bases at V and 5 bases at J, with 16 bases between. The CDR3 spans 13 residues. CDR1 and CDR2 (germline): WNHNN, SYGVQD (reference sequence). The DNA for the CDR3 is TGCGCCAGCTCTATGAACAGGAACGACGAGCAGTACTTC. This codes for CASSMNRNDEQYF.

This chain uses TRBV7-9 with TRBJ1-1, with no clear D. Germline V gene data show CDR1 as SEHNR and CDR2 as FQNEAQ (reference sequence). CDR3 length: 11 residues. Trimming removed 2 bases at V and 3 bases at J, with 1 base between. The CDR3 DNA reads TGTGCCAGCAGCTTATACACTGAAGCTTTCTTT. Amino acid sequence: CASSLYTEAFF.

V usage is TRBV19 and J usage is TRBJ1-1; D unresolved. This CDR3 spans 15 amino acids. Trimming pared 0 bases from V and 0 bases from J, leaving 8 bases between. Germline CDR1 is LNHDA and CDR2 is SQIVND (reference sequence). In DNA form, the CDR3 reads TGTGCCAGTAGTATAGATCGGCATATGAACACTGAAGCTTTCTTT. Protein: CASSIDRHMNTEAFF.

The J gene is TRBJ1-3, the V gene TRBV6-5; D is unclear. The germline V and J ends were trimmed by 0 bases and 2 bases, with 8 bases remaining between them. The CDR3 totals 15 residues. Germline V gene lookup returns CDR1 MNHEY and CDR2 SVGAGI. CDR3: CASSYSRPPGNTIYF. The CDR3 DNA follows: TGTGCCAGCAGTTACTCACGGCCACCTGGAAACACCATATATTTT.

CDR3 bases: TGCGCCAGCAGCGGACCGGGGCAGGGAGGATTCATATATTTT. It yields the protein CASSGPGQGGFIYF. This chain joins TRBV5-1 and TRBJ1-3; tentative D call: TRBD1 (5 bases). The germline CDR1 and CDR2 sequences are SGHRS and YFSETQ. There are 14 residues in the CDR3. Trimming cost V 4 bases and J 12 bases, with 20 bases left between them.

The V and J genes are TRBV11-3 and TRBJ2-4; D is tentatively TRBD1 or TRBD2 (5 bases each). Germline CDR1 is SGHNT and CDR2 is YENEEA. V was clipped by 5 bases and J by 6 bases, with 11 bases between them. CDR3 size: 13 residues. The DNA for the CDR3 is TGTGCCAGCAGCCATCGGGACGGAAACATTCAGTACTTC. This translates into CASSHRDGNIQYF.

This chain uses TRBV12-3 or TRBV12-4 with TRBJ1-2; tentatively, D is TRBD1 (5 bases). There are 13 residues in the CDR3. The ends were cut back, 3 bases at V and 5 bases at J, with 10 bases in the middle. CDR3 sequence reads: CASSFAGSYGYTF. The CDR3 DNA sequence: TGTGCCAGCAGTTTCGCAGGGAGTTATGGCTACACCTTC.

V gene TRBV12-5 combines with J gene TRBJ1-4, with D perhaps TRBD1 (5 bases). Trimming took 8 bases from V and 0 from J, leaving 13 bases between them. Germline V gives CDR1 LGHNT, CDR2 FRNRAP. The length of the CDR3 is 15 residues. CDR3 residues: CASSPGAATNEKLFF. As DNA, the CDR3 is TGTGCTAGTTCCCCCGGGGCGGCAACTAATGAAAAACTGTTTTTT.

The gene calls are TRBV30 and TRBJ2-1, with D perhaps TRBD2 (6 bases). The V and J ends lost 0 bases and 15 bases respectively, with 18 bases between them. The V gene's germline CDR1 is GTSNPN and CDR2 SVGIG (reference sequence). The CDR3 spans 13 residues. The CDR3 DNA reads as TGTGCCTGGAGTGTACAGAGCTCCCGGGGAGGGTTCTTC. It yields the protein CAWSVQSSRGGFF.

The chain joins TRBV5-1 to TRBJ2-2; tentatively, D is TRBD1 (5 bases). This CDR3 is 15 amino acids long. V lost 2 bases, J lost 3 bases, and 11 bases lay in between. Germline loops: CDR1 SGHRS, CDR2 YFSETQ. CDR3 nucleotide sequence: TGCGCCAGCAGCTTTGGAGTCAGGGACACCGGGGAGCTGTTTTTT. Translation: CASSFGVRDTGELFF.

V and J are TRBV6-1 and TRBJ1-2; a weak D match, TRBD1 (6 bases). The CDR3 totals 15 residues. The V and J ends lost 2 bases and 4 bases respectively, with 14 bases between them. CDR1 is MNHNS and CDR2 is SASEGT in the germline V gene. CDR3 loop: CASSETDRSPYGYTF. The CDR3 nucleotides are TGTGCCAGCAGTGAAACCGACAGGTCCCCCTATGGCTACACCTTC.

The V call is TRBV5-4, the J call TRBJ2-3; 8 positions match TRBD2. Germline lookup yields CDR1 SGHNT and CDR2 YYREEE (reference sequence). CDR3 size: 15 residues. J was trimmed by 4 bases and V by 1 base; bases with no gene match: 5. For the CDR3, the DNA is TGTGCCAGCAGCTTGTCGGGGGGGCCGCCAGATACGCAGTATTTT. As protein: CASSLSGGPPDTQYF.

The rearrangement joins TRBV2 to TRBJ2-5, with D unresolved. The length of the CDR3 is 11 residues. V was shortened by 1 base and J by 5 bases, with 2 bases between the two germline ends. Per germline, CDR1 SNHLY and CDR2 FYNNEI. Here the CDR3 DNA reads TGTGCCAGCAGTGAAGGCGAGACCCAGTACTTC. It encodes CASSEGETQYF.

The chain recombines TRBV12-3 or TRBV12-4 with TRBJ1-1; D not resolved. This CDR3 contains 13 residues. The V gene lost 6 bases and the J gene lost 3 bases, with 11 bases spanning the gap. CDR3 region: CASSSGWDTEAFF. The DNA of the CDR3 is TGTGCCAGCAGCTCTGGATGGGACACTGAAGCTTTCTTT.

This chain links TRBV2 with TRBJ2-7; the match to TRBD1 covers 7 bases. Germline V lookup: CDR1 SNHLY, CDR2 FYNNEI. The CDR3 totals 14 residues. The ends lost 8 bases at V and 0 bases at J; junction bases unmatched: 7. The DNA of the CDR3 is TGTGCCAGCCCGAAGACAGGGTTCTCCTACGAGCAGTACTTC. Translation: CASPKTGFSYEQYF.

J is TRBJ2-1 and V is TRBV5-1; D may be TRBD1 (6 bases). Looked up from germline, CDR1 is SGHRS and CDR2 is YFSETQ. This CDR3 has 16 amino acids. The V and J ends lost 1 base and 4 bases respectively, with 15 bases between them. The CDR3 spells CASSLSATGRYNEQFF. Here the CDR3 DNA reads TGCGCCAGCAGCTTGTCGGCGACAGGCCGTTACAATGAGCAGTTCTTC.

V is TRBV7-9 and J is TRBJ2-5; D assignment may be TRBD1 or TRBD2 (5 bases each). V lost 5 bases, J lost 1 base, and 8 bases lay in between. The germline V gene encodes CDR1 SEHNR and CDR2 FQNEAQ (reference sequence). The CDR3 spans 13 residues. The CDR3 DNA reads TGTGCCAGCAGCCCGGGACCCCAAGAGACCCAGTACTTC. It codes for CASSPGPQETQYF.

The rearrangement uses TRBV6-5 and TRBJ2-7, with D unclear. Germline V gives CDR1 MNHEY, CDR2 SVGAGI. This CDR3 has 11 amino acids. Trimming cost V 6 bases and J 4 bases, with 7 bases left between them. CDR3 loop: CASRALYEQYF. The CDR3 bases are TGTGCCAGCAGGGCGTTATACGAGCAGTACTTC.

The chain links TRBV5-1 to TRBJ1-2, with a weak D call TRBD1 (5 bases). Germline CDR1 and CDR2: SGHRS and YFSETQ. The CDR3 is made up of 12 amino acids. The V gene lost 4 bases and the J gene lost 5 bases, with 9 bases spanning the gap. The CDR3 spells CASSVDMYGYTF. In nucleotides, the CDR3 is TGCGCCAGCAGCGTGGACATGTATGGCTACACCTTC.

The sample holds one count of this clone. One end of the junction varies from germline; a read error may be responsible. Written as DNA, the CDR3 is TGCGCCAGCACTGAGGGACCTAGGGAGGCCGGGGCTAATGAAAAACTGTTTTTT. Translation: CASTEGPREAGANEKLFF. The chain recombines TRBV10-1 with TRBJ1-4; TRBD1 might be the D (5 bases). The CDR3 runs 18 residues. The germline V gene encodes CDR1 WNHNN and CDR2 SYGVQD (reference sequence).

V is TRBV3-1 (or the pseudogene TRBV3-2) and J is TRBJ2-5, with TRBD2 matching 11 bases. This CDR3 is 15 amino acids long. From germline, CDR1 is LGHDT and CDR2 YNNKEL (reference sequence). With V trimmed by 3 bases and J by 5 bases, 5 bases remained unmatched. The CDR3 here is CASSQLAGGVETQYF. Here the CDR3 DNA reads TGTGCCAGCAGCCAGCTAGCGGGGGGAGTTGAGACCCAGTACTTC.